Included here is one TCR beta chain sequence, with context. What it recognizes is unknown. The sample originates from a study of CD8 T cells in Susac syndrome. V lost 4 bases to trimming and J lost 3 bases; unmatched junction nucleotides: 9. CDR3 size: 16 residues. Per germline, CDR1 SGDLS and CDR2 YYNGEE. CD8+ and CD4+ blood T cells underwent TCR beta sequencing. Diagnostic criteria for definite or probable disease, in their recently defined form, were met by the patients with Susac syndrome. Overall study findings and caveats: Total CD8+ repertoires held under 20 Susac-specific public clones, while CD8+ TEMRA repertoires held five or six.

The authors reverse transcribed roughly 0.5 to 1 ug RNA with random hexamers. MiXCR was run by TCRdb on the immunoSEQ multiplex PCR reads, yielding one entry per CDR3 protein. The sample has about 140,000 distinct CDR3 sequences, just under 95% seen once. The sequence derives from a human donor with Susac syndrome. Sequenced: CD8+ T cells from PBMCs. The V and J genes are TRBV9 and TRBJ2-5; 10 bases map to TRBD2. CDR3 region: CASSFVGLAGEETQYF. Written as DNA, the CDR3 is TGTGCCAGCAGCTTTGTAGGGCTAGCGGGAGAAGAGACCCAGTACTTC.